A single T cell receptor (beta chain) is shown here with its context. This clone is categorized as medium-sized (0.01 to 0.1%). No per-base quality is available; no much larger clone lies one base away. Other DNA sequences in the same sample also yield this CDR3. This entry is derived from a study of graft-versus-host responses after intestinal transplantation (dated by TCRdb to the early 2020s). Background for the entire study: The transplants that recipients got were multivisceral, liver-intestinal, or isolated intestinal. After intestinal transplantation, graft-versus-host and host-versus-graft alloreactive T cell clones in the graft, circulation and bone marrow were tracked using bulk TCR-beta CDR3 sequencing. The cohort enrolled some 23 intestinal transplant recipients including one retransplant, and 3 patients lacking pretransplant specimens were excluded. A peak of at least 4% donor T cells among recipient peripheral blood mononuclear cells was the definition used for donor T cell macrochimerism. Rather than going through the commercial service, samples from a few later patients were sequenced in-house on an Illumina MiSeq and processed with MiXCR. Anti-thymocyte globulin induction was given to all recipients, followed by maintenance tacrolimus and steroids for 2 to 3 years. Alloreactive clones were identified by sequencing pre-transplant mixed lymphocyte reaction products and comparing them with unstimulated pre-transplant donor and recipient T cells.

Taken with the paper, the label for time point translates to: cells obtained before transplantation from donor or recipient. In the mixed lymphocyte reactions, some 200,000 CFSE-labeled pre-transplant responders were plated with some 200,000 irradiated violet-dye-labeled stimulators and cultured for 5 to 6 days. Proliferating CD3+CD4+CFSE-low and CD3+CD8+CFSE-low responder cells were FACS-sorted on a BD Influx sorter after the mixed lymphocyte reaction. Receptor amplification or capture employed the immunoSEQ multiplex PCR assay. For most patients, genomic DNA was isolated with the Qiagen DNeasy Blood and Tissue Kit and sent frozen to Adaptive Biotechnologies for TCR sequencing. Adaptive Biotechnologies carried out high-throughput TCR-beta CDR3 sequencing of genomic DNA for most patients. The authors processed their data as follows. Adaptive's ImmunoSEQ software supplied the TCR sequencing data for around 19 patients, while MiXCR and VDJtools were used to process a few other patients. CD4 versus CD8 sorting errors were corrected by removing sequences found in both subsets at a frequency ratio below 5:1. CDR3 nucleotide sequences shared between donor and recipient were removed because their origin could not be assigned. To count as alloreactive, a clone needed at least 2-fold expansion over unstimulated cells and a minimum CFSE-low frequency of 0.002% (template counts) or 0.001% (read counts). Mappable clones were those detected in sequenced pre-transplant spleen, lymph node, or MLR CFSE-low populations of the donor or recipient. Cumulative frequency of alloreactive clones was calculated as a percentage of all sequences weighted by copy number. Sourced from immuneACCESS, this table was stored by TCRdb with only in-frame sequences that have V and J called. A share of the clones is absent; for the studies checked, an unresolved V gene accounts for under half, and the remainder has no known explanation. D and trimming come from the DNA, and the V and J calls and clone size come from that table. Present in this sample are about 21,000 clones, about 33% of which were seen just once. Roughly 9.2% of the sample goes to the ten largest clones.

Here is what the overall study found, with its caveats: GvH clones were found in recipient bone marrow, and some of the GvH clones appeared earlier in ileal mucosa or blood, which is consistent with an intestinal mucosal origin. Early after transplant, declines in HvG clones were associated with peak levels of circulating GvH clones. Patients with donor T cell macrochimerism had high GvH to HvG T cell clonal ratios in their allografts. The relatively low number and heterogeneity of intestinal transplant patients limited the conclusions.

CDR1 SGHVS and CDR2 FNYEAQ were looked up in the germline V gene. Deletion took 1 base off V and 1 base off J, with a span of 8 bases between the germline ends. The CDR3, from cysteine to phenylalanine, totals 14 residues. The entry retains the CDR3 DNA only, 42 bases that are in frame from base 1. The receptor was derived from a human patient who received an intestinal transplant. The chain employs TRBV7-6 and TRBJ2-7; the D segment cannot be called with confidence. The material was alloreactive CD8+ T cells from a mixed lymphocyte reaction culture, obtained before intestinal transplant. What this sample's cell subset or site label stands for: CFSE-low proliferating T cells sorted from approximately 6-day pre-transplant mixed lymphocyte reaction (GvH or HvG direction). The DNA sequence is as follows: TGTGCCAGCAGCTTAGAGTCCGGGTCCTACGAGCAGTACTTC. It is translated as CASSLESGSYEQYF.